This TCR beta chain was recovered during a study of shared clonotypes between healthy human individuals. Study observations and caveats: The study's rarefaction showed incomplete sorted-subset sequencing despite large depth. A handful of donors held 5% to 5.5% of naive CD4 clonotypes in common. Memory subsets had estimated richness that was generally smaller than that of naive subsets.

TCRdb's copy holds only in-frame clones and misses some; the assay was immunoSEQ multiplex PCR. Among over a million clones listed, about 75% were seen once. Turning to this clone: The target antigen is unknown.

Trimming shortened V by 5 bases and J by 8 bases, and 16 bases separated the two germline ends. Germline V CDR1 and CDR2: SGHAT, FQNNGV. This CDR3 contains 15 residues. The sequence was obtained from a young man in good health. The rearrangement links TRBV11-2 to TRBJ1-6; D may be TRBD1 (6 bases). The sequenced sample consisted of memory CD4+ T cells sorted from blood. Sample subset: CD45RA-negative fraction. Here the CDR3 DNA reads TGTGCCAGCAGCCACCGGGGGGGGGCTGATTCACCCCTCCACTTT. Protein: CASSHRGGADSPLHF.